The 14 T cell receptor beta chains below come from one sample, sequenced in a study of T cell responses to AZD1222 COVID-19 vaccine. Produced via immunoSEQ multiplex PCR; TCRdb's table is partial and in-frame only. The repertoire consists of 160,000 or so clones, with approximately 94% occurring once and the leading ten covering about 3%. Specimen: peripheral blood, collected on day 0 of AZD1222 vaccination. These receptors were taken from an adult in good health.

The chain is built from TRBV5-1 and TRBJ1-2; tentatively, D is TRBD1 (5 bases). The CDR3 spans 16 residues. Trimming took off 4 bases at V and 7 bases at J, with 23 bases between the two ends. The germline CDR1 and CDR2 sequences are SGHRS and YFSETQ. The CDR3 here is CASSRMVAQGGSGYTF. CDR3 DNA sequence: TGCGCCAGCAGCCGGATGGTCGCTCAGGGAGGATCTGGCTACACCTTC.

The CDR3 is CASSDPGQGWHTQYF. The CDR3 DNA follows: TGTGCCAGCAGTGATCCGGGACAGGGTTGGCATACGCAGTATTTT. V is TRBV6-1 and J is TRBJ2-3; TRBD1 matches 9 bases. The CDR3 runs 15 residues. From germline, CDR1 is MNHNS and CDR2 SASEGT. The J segment lost 7 bases and the V segment lost 3 bases, leaving 8 bases of the junction unmatched.

This chain connects TRBV4-1 to TRBJ1-1; TRBD1 agrees at 8 bases. From germline, CDR1 is MGHRA and CDR2 YSYEKL. The trim removed 3 bases at V and 0 bases at J, leaving 9 bases unmatched. The CDR3 is 17 amino acids. CDR3 bases: TGCGCCAGCAGCCATGGACCAGGGGGCCCCATGAACACTGAAGCTTTCTTT. Translated, it gives CASSHGPGGPMNTEAFF.

This clone was seen just once. V gene TRBV11-2 combines with J gene TRBJ2-7, with D possibly matching TRBD2 (5 bases). V was shortened by 0 bases and J by 0 bases, with 9 bases between the two germline ends. CDR1 is SGHAT and CDR2 is FQNNGV in the germline V gene. The CDR3 is made up of 15 amino acids. The CDR3 loop is CASSLDGSASYEQYF. The DNA of the CDR3 is TGTGCCAGCAGCTTAGATGGGAGCGCCTCCTACGAGCAGTACTTC.

The chain links TRBV18 to TRBJ1-1; TRBD1 matches 7 bases. CDR1 is KGHSH, CDR2 LQKENI, per germline. The CDR3 loop spans 21 amino acids. After removal of 1 base from V and 1 base from J, the junction contained 21 bases not matched to a gene. The CDR3 DNA reads TGTGCCAGCTCACCACTGTATAATTCCGGACAGGAAGATGATACGAACACTGAAGCTTTCTTT. It translates to CASSPLYNSGQEDDTNTEAFF.

The chain employs TRBV9 and TRBJ1-6; unclear D gene. With 6 bases removed from V and 12 bases from J, the gap between germline ends came to 13 bases. There are 12 residues in the CDR3. Germline-derived CDR1 and CDR2 are SGDLS and YYNGEE. The chain's CDR3 is CASNLPGIPLHF. The CDR3 coding sequence is TGTGCCAGCAACCTCCCCGGGATACCCCTCCACTTT.

The V and J genes are TRBV6-5 and TRBJ2-7, with 7 positions matching TRBD1. The CDR3 sequence is 14 residues long. Germline values: CDR1 MNHEY, CDR2 SVGAGI. The trim removed 5 bases at V and 4 bases at J, leaving 8 bases unmatched. CDR3 region: CASSTQTGKYEQYF. The CDR3 bases are TGTGCCAGCAGTACTCAGACAGGGAAATACGAGCAGTACTTC.

The chain joins TRBV27 to TRBJ1-5; D unresolved. In germline, CDR1 is MNHEY, CDR2 SMNVEV (reference sequence). This CDR3 is built from 14 residues. V lost 3 bases to trimming and J lost 7 bases, with 13 bases between them. The CDR3 loop reads CASSFLTGSQPQHF. The CDR3, as DNA: TGTGCCAGCAGTTTCCTTACGGGCAGCCAGCCCCAGCATTTT.

The CDR3 region is CASSRRGQGSYGYTF. CDR3 sequence (DNA): TGTGCCAGCAGTCGACGGGGACAGGGGAGCTATGGCTACACCTTC. V is TRBV27 and J is TRBJ1-2, with 10 bases lining up with TRBD1. Germline V lookup: CDR1 MNHEY, CDR2 SMNVEV (reference sequence). V lost 5 bases, J lost 4 bases, and 7 bases stayed unmatched. This CDR3 comprises 15 residues.

CDR3 protein: CASRANRGYGYTF. DNA for the CDR3: TGTGCCAGTAGAGCAAACCGTGGGTATGGCTACACCTTC. The V and J genes are TRBV19 and TRBJ1-2; D remains ambiguous. CDR1 is LNHDA and CDR2 is SQIVND in the germline V gene (reference sequence). Trimming took off 6 bases at V and 5 bases at J, with 13 bases between the two ends. The CDR3 totals 13 residues.

The rearrangement uses TRBV6-5 and TRBJ2-7; 10 bases line up with TRBD1. The CDR3 sequence is 15 residues long. J lost 2 bases, V lost 6 bases, and 7 bases had no gene match. Germline V gives CDR1 MNHEY, CDR2 SVGAGI. The CDR3 loop reads CASSKGQGYPYEQYF. CDR3 nucleotide sequence: TGTGCCAGCAGCAAGGGACAGGGGTATCCCTACGAGCAGTACTTC.

CDR3 sequence (DNA): TGTGCCAGCAGTTTCGGGCTGGACAGGTGGGAGCAGTACTTC. Amino acid sequence: CASSFGLDRWEQYF. This sequence joins TRBV28 and TRBJ2-7; 7 bases map to TRBD1. CDR3 length: 14 residues. The J segment lost 7 bases and the V segment lost 3 bases, leaving 9 bases of the junction unmatched. Germline-derived CDR1 and CDR2 are MDHEN and SYDVKM.

The V and J genes are TRBV5-1 and TRBJ1-1, with 8 bases identical to TRBD1. The germline CDR1 and CDR2 sequences are SGHRS and YFSETQ. J gave up 0 bases and V 3 bases, and 4 bases lay outside the gene matches. CDR3 length: 15 residues. CDR3 sequence: CASSWTGPMNTEAFF. As DNA, the CDR3 is TGCGCCAGCAGCTGGACAGGGCCTATGAACACTGAAGCTTTCTTT.

V and J are TRBV2 and TRBJ2-3; possibly TRBD2 for D (6 bases). The CDR3 consists of 18 residues. Deletions cut 0 bases from V and 4 bases from J, with 20 bases between. Germline V CDR1 and CDR2: SNHLY, FYNNEI. As DNA, the CDR3 is TGTGCCAGCAGTGAAGCGCTTGGAGGGCTTAGCGTGGCAGATACGCAGTATTTT. Translating gives CASSEALGGLSVADTQYF.